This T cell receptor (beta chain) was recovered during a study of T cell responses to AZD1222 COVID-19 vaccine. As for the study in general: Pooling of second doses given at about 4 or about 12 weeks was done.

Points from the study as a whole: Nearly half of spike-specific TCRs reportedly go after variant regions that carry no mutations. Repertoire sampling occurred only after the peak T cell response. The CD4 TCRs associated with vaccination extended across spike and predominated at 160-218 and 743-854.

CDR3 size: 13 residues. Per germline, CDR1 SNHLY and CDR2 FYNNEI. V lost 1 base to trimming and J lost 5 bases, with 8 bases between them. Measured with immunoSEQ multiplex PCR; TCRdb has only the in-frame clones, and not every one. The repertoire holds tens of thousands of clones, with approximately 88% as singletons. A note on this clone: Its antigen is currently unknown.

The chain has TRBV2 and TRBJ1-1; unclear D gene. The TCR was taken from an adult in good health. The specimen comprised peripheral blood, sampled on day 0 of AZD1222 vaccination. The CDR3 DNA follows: TGTGCCAGCAGTGAAGACGGAGTTACTGAAGCTTTCTTT. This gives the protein CASSEDGVTEAFF.